This T cell receptor (delta chain) was identified in a study of gamma-delta T cells after stem cell transplantation. CDR1 TSWWSYY and CDR2 QGS come from the germline V gene. The CDR3 is 21 residues long. Germline trimming cut 0 bases from V and 0 bases from J; bases unmatched to any gene: 7. TCRdb called clones anew from the RT-PCR reads with CATT. Counted here are about 11,000 delta-chain clones, approximately 39% occurring once; the ten biggest clones make up roughly 2.9%. The clonotype comes from a human donor. It is not recorded whose cells these are; they may come from a transplant donor. The J gene is TRDJ3, the V gene TRDV1; 11 bases are shared with TRDD3. Specimen: gamma-delta T cells. CDR3 sequence reads: CALGELGGYAGSSWDTRQMFF. The CDR3 nucleotides are TGTGCTCTTGGGGAACTTGGGGGATACGCGGGAAGCTCCTGGGACACCCGACAGATGTTTTTC.